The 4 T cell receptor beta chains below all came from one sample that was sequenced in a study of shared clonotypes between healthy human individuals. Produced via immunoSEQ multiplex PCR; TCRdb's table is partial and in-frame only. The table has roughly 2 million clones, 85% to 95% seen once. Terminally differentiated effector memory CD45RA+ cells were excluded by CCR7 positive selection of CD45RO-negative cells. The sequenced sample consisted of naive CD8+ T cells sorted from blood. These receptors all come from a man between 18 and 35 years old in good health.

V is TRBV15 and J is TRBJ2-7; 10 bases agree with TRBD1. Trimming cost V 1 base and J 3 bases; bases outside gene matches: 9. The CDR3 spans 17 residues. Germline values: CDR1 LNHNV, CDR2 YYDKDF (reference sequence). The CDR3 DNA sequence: TGTGCCACCAGCAGAGGCCCCGGGACAGGGGACAACTACGAGCAGTACTTC. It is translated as CATSRGPGTGDNYEQYF. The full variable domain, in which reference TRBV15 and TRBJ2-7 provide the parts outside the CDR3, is DAMVIQNPRYQVTQFGKPVTLSCSQTLNHNVMYWYQQKSSQAPKLLFHYYDKDFNNEADTPDNFQSRRPNTSFCFLDIRSPGLGDTAMYLCATSRGPGTGDNYEQYFGPGTRLTVT.

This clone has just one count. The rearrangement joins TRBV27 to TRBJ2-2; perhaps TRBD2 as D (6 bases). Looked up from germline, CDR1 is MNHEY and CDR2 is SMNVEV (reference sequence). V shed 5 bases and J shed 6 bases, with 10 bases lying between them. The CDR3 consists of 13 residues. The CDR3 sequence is CASSNWEAGELFF. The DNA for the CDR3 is TGTGCCAGCAGTAATTGGGAGGCCGGGGAGCTGTTTTTT.

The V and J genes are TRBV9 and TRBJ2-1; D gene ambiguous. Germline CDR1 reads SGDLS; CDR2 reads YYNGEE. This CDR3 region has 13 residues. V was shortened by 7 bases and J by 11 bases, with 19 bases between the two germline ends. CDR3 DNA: TGTGCCAGCTCCGCGAACGGCCTCGCGAAGCAGTTCTTC. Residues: CASSANGLAKQFF.

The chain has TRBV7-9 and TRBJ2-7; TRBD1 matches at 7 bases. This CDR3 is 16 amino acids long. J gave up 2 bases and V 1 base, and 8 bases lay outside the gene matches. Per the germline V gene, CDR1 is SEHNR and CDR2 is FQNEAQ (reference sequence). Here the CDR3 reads CASSLDAGGPPYEQYF. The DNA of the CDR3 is TGTGCCAGCAGCTTAGACGCAGGGGGTCCTCCCTACGAGCAGTACTTC.